The 12 T cell receptor beta chains given below trace back to one sample, sequenced in a study of T cell repertoires in cytomegalovirus infection. TCRdb redid the calling of the reads with MiXCR, one entry per CDR3 protein. The sample includes about 490,000 distinct CDR3 sequences, approximately 10% seen only once; the top ten take around 9.6%. The specimen was PBMCs. These receptors originate from a human donor in good health (CMV status not recorded). Some clones in this sample may be carry-over from other donors' samples.

This clonotype occurred a few times. V and J are TRBV7-9 and TRBJ2-1; no firm D call. Germline V gene sequence: CDR1 SEHNR, CDR2 FQNEAQ (reference sequence). With 6 bases removed from V and 6 bases from J, the gap between germline ends came to 15 bases. CDR3 length: 14 amino acids. The CDR3 region is CASRLPQRFNEQFF. The CDR3 DNA follows: TGTGCCAGCAGGCTTCCCCAAAGATTCAATGAGCAGTTCTTC.

This clonotype was seen many times. J is TRBJ2-5 and V is TRBV2; maybe TRBD1 (5 bases). The CDR3 is 13 amino acids. Germline V gives CDR1 SNHLY, CDR2 FYNNEI. Trimming pared 6 bases from V and 2 bases from J, leaving 10 bases between. CDR3 loop: CASRDTAQETQYF. For the CDR3, the DNA is TGTGCCAGCAGGGACACGGCTCAAGAGACCCAGTACTTC.

J is TRBJ2-1 and V is TRBV11-1; tentative D call: TRBD1 (6 bases). V dropped 4 bases and J dropped 7 bases, with 20 bases sitting between them. Germline lookup yields CDR1 SGHAT and CDR2 FQDESV (reference sequence). The CDR3 sequence is 16 residues long. CDR3 in DNA: TGTGCCAGCAGCTCTCAGGCGCGAGGACAGCCAAATGAGCAGTTCTTC. Amino acids: CASSSQARGQPNEQFF.

The genes are TRBV10-3 and TRBJ1-2; D remains unclear. Trimming cost V 3 bases and J 4 bases, with 6 bases left between them. CDR3 length: 12 amino acids. Germline V gene sequence: CDR1 ENHRY, CDR2 SYGVKD. The CDR3 sequence is CAISDGFYGYTF. DNA of the CDR3: TGTGCCATCAGTGATGGGTTCTATGGCTACACCTTC.

V and J are TRBV6-2 or TRBV6-3 and TRBJ1-2, with TRBD1 matching 9 bases. Germline V lookup: CDR1 MNHEY, CDR2 SVGEGT. V shed 6 bases and J 2 bases; nucleotides not matched to a gene: 10. CDR3 length: 16 amino acids. In nucleotides, the CDR3 is TGTGCCAGCAGGATTCCCCCCGGGACAGGGAACTATGGCTACACCTTC. Translated, it gives CASRIPPGTGNYGYTF.

The chain employs TRBV19 and TRBJ2-7; TRBD1 matches at 7 bases. Germline V gives CDR1 LNHDA, CDR2 SQIVND (reference sequence). The V and J ends lost 11 bases and 5 bases, in that order; junction bases with no gene match: 9. This CDR3 is 12 amino acids long. CDR3 DNA sequence: TGTGCCTCCCGAGGGGGCTGGAACGAGCAGTACTTC. Its translation: CASRGGWNEQYF.

There are many counts of this clonotype. V gene TRBV6-2 or TRBV6-3 combines with J gene TRBJ1-2; D might be TRBD1 (5 bases). The CDR3 totals 13 residues. The germline CDR1 and CDR2 sequences are MNHEY and SVGEGT. V was pared by 6 bases and J by 6 bases, with 14 bases between. Here the CDR3 reads CASSRPWGDGYTF. CDR3 DNA: TGTGCCAGCAGCCGCCCGTGGGGGGATGGCTACACCTTC.

The chain links TRBV11-3 to TRBJ2-6, with TRBD1 identical over 9 bases. Germline CDR1 and CDR2: SGHNT and YENEEA. With V trimmed by 4 bases and J by 9 bases, 4 bases remained unmatched. The CDR3 runs 14 residues. The CDR3 DNA reads as TGTGCCAGCAGCTCCGGACAGGGGAACAACGTCCTGACTTTC. It yields the protein CASSSGQGNNVLTF.

This clonotype has ten or more counts. V gene TRBV19 combines with J gene TRBJ2-7; 12 bases map to TRBD1. This CDR3 comprises 14 residues. Per germline, CDR1 LNHDA and CDR2 SQIVND (reference sequence). J lost 12 bases, V lost 6 bases, and 12 bases had no gene match. The CDR3 nucleotides read TGTGCCAGTAGCAGGGGACAGGGGGCTGGTCGGCTGTACTTC. As protein: CASSRGQGAGRLYF.

This clonotype was detected ten times or more. The chain has TRBV12-5 and TRBJ1-1, with no clear D. CDR1 and CDR2 from the germline V gene are LGHNT and FRNRAP. CDR3 length equals 12 residues. Trimming removed 2 bases at V and 5 bases at J, with 6 bases between. The CDR3 here is CASGLSYTEAFF. In DNA, the CDR3 is TGTGCTAGTGGTTTGTCCTATACTGAAGCTTTCTTT.

This clonotype was counted at least ten times. The V call is TRBV11-2, the J call TRBJ2-3, with D uncertain. Germline V gene sequence: CDR1 SGHAT, CDR2 FQNNGV. The CDR3 consists of 11 residues. With 4 bases removed from V and 4 bases from J, the gap between germline ends came to 3 bases. The CDR3 spells CASSWSDTQYF. CDR3 coding DNA: TGTGCCAGCAGCTGGTCAGATACGCAGTATTTT.

The chain couples TRBV2 to TRBJ1-5; tentative D call: TRBD1 (5 bases). The CDR3 contains 14 residues. Germline V gives CDR1 SNHLY, CDR2 FYNNEI. V shed 6 bases and J shed 2 bases, with 11 bases lying between them. CDR3 amino acids: CASRGRVGNQPQHF. The CDR3 nucleotides read TGTGCCAGCAGGGGACGAGTGGGCAATCAGCCCCAGCATTTT.